This T cell receptor beta chain derives from a study of shared clonotypes between healthy human individuals. Findings and limits, study-wide: A handful of donors held around 5% of naive CD4 clonotypes in common.

Germline V CDR1 and CDR2: SGHNT, YYREEE (reference sequence). The CDR3 sequence is 13 residues long. V lost 5 bases to trimming and J lost 9 bases, with 15 bases between them. About this clone itself: Antigen unknown.

Assay: immunoSEQ multiplex PCR; the TCRdb copy retains only in-frame clones and omits some. The sample comprises around 1,000,000 clones, about 80% of which are singletons, and roughly 0.82% rests with the top ten. The chain uses TRBV5-4 and TRBJ1-5; a weak D match, TRBD1 (6 bases). Material: memory CD4+ T cells from PBMCs. The subset here: CD45RA-negative fraction. This TCR was sampled from a man younger than 35 in good health. Some clones in this sample may be carry-over from other donors' samples. The CDR3 DNA follows: TGTGCCAGCAGTTGGGACACGGAGGGGCCCCAGCATTTT. It encodes CASSWDTEGPQHF. Full variable domain (remainder filled in from reference TRBV5-4 and TRBJ1-5): ETGVTQSPTHLIKTRGQQVTLRCSSQSGHNTVSWYQQALGQGPQFIFQYYREEENGRGNFPPRFSGLQFPNYSSELNVNALELDDSALYLCASSWDTEGPQHFGDGTRLSIL.